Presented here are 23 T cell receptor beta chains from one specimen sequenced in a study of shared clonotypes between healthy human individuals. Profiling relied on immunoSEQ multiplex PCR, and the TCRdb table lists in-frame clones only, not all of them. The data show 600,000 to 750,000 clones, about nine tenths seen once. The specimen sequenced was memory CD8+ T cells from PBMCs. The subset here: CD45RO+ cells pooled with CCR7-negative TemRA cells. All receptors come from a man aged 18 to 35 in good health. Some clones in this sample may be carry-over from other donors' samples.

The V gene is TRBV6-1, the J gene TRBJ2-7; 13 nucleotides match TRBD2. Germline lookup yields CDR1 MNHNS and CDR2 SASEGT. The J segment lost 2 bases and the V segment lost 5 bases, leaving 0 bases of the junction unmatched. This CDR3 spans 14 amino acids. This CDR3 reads CASSTSGRAYEQYF. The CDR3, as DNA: TGTGCCAGCAGTACTAGCGGGAGGGCCTACGAGCAGTACTTC.

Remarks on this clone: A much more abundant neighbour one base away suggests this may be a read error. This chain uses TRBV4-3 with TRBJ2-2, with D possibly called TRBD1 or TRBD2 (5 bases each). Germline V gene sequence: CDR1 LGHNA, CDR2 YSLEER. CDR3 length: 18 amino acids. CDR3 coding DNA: TGCGCCAGCAGCCATGTCGTTTTCGGGCAGGGTGGAACCGGGGAGCCGTTTTTT. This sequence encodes CASSHVVFGQGGTGEPFF.

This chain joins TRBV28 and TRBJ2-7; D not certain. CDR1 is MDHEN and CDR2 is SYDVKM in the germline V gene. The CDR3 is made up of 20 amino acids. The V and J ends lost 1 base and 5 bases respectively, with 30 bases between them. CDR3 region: CASSLSSEHVAPKFPHEQYF. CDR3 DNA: TGTGCCAGCAGTTTATCGTCCGAACATGTAGCTCCTAAGTTTCCCCACGAGCAGTACTTC. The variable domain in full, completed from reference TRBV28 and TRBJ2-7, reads DVKVTQSSRYLVKRTGEKVFLECVQDMDHENMFWYRQDPGLGLRLIYFSYDVKMKEKGDIPEGYSVSREKKERFSLILESASTNQTSMYLCASSLSSEHVAPKFPHEQYFGPGTRLTVT.

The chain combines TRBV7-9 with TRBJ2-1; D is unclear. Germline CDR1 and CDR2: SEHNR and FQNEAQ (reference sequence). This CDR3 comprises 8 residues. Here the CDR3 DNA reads TGTGCGGGCAATGAGCAGTTCTTC. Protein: CAGNEQFF.

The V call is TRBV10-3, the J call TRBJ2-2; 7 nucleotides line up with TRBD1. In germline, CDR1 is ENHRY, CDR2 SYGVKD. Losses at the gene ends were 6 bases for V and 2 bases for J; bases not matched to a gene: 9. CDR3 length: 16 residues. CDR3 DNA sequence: TGTGCCATCAGCCCCGGGACAGTAGTCAACACCGGGGAGCTGTTTTTT. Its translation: CAISPGTVVNTGELFF.

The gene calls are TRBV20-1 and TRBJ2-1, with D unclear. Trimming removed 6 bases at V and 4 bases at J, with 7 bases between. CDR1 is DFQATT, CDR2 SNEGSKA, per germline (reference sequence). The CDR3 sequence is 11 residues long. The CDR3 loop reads CSALEYNEQFF. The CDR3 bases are TGCAGTGCCCTAGAATACAATGAGCAGTTCTTC.

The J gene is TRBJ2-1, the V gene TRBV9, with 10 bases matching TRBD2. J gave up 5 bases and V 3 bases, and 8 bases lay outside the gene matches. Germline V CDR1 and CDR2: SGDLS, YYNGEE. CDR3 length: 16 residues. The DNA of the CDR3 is TGTGCCAGCAGCGCCCGGGGAGCGGGAGGGCACAATGAGCAGTTCTTC. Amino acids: CASSARGAGGHNEQFF.

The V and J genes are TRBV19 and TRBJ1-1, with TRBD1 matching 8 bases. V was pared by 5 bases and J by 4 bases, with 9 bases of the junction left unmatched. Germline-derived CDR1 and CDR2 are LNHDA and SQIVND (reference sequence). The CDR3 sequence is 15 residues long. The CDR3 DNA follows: TGTGCCAGTAGTCCTTTGACAGGGGCGCTCACTGAAGCTTTCTTT. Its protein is CASSPLTGALTEAFF.

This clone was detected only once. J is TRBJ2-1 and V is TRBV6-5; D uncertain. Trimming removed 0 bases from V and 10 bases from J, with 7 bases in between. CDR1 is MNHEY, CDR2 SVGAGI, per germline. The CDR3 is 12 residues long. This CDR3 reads CASSYSLGEQFF. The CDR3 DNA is TGTGCCAGCAGTTACTCGCTGGGGGAGCAGTTCTTC.

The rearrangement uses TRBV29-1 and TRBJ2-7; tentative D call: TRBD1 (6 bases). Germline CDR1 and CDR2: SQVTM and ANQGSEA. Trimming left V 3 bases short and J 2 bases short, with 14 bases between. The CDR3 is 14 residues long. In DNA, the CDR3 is TGCAGCGTTGATACCCGGGACAACCCCTACGAGCAGTACTTC. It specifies CSVDTRDNPYEQYF.

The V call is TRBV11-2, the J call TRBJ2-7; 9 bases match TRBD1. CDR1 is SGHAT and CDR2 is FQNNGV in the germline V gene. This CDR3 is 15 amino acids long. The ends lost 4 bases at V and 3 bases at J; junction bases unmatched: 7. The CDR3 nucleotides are TGTGCCAGCAGCTGGCAGAGGGGACAGGGCTACGAGCAGTACTTC. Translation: CASSWQRGQGYEQYF.

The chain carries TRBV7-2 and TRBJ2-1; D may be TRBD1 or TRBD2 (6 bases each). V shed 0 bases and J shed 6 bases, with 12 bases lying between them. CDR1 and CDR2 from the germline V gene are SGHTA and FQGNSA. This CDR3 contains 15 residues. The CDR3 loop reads CASSLAGGIANEQFF. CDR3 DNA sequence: TGTGCCAGCAGCTTAGCGGGGGGCATAGCCAATGAGCAGTTCTTC.

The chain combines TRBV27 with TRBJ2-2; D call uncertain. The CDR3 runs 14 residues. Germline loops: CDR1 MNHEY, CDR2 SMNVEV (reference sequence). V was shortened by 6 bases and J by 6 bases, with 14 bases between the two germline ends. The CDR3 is CASSEHPQSGELFF. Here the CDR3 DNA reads TGTGCCAGCAGCGAGCACCCTCAGTCCGGGGAGCTGTTTTTT.

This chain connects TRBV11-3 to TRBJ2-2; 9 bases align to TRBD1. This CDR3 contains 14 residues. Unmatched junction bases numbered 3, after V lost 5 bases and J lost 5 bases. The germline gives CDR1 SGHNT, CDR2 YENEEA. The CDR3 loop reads CASSPDRGTGELFF. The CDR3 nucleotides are TGTGCCAGCAGCCCAGACAGGGGGACCGGGGAGCTGTTTTTT.

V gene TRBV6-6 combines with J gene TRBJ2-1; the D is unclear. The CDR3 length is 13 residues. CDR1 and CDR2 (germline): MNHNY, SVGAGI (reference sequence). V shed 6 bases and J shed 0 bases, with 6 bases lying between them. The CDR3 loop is CASSPASYNEQFF. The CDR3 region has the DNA TGTGCCAGCAGCCCGGCCTCCTACAATGAGCAGTTCTTC.

CDR3 protein: CASSSASGGLQETQYF. The CDR3 nucleotides read TGTGCCAGCAGCTCGGCCAGCGGCGGGCTCCAAGAGACCCAGTACTTC. J is TRBJ2-5 and V is TRBV7-9; possible D gene TRBD2, 5 bases. Trimming took 4 bases from V and 1 from J, leaving 16 bases between them. The CDR3 covers 16 residues. CDR1 is SEHNR and CDR2 is FQNEAQ in the germline V gene (reference sequence).

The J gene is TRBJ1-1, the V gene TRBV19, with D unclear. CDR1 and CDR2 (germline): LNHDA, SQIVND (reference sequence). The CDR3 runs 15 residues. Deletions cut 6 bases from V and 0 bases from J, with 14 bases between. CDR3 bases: TGTGCCAGTAGCCTTATTCCACCCTTGAACACTGAAGCTTTCTTT. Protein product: CASSLIPPLNTEAFF.

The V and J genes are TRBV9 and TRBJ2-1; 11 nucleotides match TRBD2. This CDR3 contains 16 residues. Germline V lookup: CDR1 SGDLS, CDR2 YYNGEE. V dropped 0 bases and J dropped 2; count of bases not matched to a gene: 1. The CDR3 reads CASSVGSGRAYNEQFF. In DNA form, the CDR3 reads TGTGCCAGCAGCGTAGGTAGCGGGAGGGCCTACAATGAGCAGTTCTTC.

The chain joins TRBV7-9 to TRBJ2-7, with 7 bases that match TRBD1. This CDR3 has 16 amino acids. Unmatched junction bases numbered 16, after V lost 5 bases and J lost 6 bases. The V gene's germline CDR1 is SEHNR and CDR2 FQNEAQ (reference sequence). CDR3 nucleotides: TGTGCCAGCAGCCACATTCAGCCGACAGGGTGGGGCGAGCAGTACTTC. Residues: CASSHIQPTGWGEQYF.

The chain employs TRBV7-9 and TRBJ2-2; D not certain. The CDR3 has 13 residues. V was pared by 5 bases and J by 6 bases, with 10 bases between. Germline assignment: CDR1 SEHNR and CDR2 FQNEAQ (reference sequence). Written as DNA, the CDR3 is TGTGCCAGCAGCCCGAGGTGGGCCGGGGAGCTGTTTTTT. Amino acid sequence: CASSPRWAGELFF.

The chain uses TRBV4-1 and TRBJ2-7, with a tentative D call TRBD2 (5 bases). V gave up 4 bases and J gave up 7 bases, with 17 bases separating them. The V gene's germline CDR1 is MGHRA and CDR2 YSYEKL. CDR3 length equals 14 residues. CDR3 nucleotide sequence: TGCGCCAGCAGCCTCCTCCGAGGACTCGGGGAGCAGTACTTC. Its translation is CASSLLRGLGEQYF.

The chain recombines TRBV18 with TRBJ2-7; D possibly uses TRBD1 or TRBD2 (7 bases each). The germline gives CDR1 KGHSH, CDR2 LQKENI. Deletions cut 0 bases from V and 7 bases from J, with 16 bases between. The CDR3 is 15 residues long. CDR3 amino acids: CASSPPGGGAGEQYF. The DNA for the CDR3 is TGTGCCAGCTCACCACCGGGAGGGGGCGCGGGGGAGCAGTACTTC.

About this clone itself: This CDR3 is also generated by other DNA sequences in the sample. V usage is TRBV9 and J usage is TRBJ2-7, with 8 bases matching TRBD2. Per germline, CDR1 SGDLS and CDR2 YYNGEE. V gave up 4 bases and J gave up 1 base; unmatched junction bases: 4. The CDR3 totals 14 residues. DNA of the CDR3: TGTGCCAGCAGCCTCGGACTAGCATCCTACGAGCAGTACTTC. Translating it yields CASSLGLASYEQYF.